The 8 T cell receptor beta chains reported below all come from one sample, sequenced in a study of radiotherapy plus CTLA-4 blockade in lung cancer (dated by TCRdb to 2017 to 2018). The library was generated by the immunoSEQ multiplex PCR assay. TCRdb provides this immuneACCESS table in a form limited to in-frame rearrangements. Some clones are lacking; in checked studies, under half of them reflect an unresolved V gene, and why the rest are absent is not known. The sample has 40,000 to 50,000 clones on record, 82% of them singletons. The leading ten clones occupy more than 3% of the sample. The source material was peripheral blood, sampled from a patient treated with radiotherapy plus ipilimumab. The receptors were gathered from a human donor with non-small cell lung cancer who had stable disease on radiotherapy plus ipilimumab.

This chain links TRBV2 with TRBJ1-1, with D possibly being TRBD1 (6 bases). Trimming took 7 bases from V and 1 from J, leaving 16 bases between them. The CDR3 spans 15 residues. CDR1 is SNHLY and CDR2 is FYNNEI in the germline V gene. The CDR3 loop is CASTYREVSNTEAFF. In nucleotides, the CDR3 is TGTGCCAGCACATACAGGGAAGTTTCGAACACTGAAGCTTTCTTT.

The chain is built from TRBV5-1 and TRBJ2-7; D is perhaps TRBD1 (6 bases). The V and J ends lost 0 bases and 1 base respectively, with 11 bases between them. Germline V gives CDR1 SGHRS, CDR2 YFSETQ. The CDR3 covers 15 residues. In DNA, the CDR3 is TGCGCCAGCAGCTTGGGAGGACAGCCTTCCTACGAGCAGTACTTC. It specifies CASSLGGQPSYEQYF.

The gene calls are TRBV18 and TRBJ1-2, with D tentatively TRBD1 (6 bases). Trimming took off 1 base at V and 3 bases at J, with 12 bases between the two ends. This CDR3 contains 15 residues. The germline V gene has CDR1 KGHSH and CDR2 LQKENI. DNA of the CDR3: TGTGCCAGCTCACCACTGACAGGAGACTACTATGGCTACACCTTC. Its translation: CASSPLTGDYYGYTF. The full variable domain, its missing parts supplied by reference TRBV18 and TRBJ1-2, is NAGVMQNPRHLVRRRGQEARLRCSPMKGHSHVYWYRQLPEEGLKFMVYLQKENIIDESGMPKERFSAEFPKEGPSILRIQQVVRGDSAAYFCASSPLTGDYYGYTFGSGTRLTVV.

V gene TRBV28 combines with J gene TRBJ2-7; 8 nucleotides line up with TRBD1. The CDR3 has 15 amino acids. J was trimmed by 6 bases and V by 6 bases; bases with no gene match: 13. Germline CDR1 MDHEN, CDR2 SYDVKM. The CDR3 DNA sequence: TGTGCCAGCAGCCCTCCCCCCGGGACAGGAGGCGAGCAGTACTTC. Amino acids: CASSPPPGTGGEQYF.

V usage is TRBV6-4 and J usage is TRBJ2-1, with 13 bases that match TRBD2. The junction had 1 base not matched to a gene; V was cut back by 2 bases and J by 6 bases. The CDR3 is 15 residues long. CDR1 MRHNA and CDR2 SNTAGT come from the germline V gene. CDR3 sequence (DNA): TGTGCCAGCAGTGACCGGACTAGCGGGGGCAATGAGCAGTTCTTC. It translates to CASSDRTSGGNEQFF.

The sample holds one count of this clone. This chain links TRBV27 with TRBJ2-1; the match to TRBD2 covers 7 bases. CDR3 size: 16 residues. With 3 bases clipped from V and 3 bases from J, the junction kept 8 bases outside the gene matches. Germline V lookup: CDR1 MNHEY, CDR2 SMNVEV (reference sequence). CDR3 region: CASSFSSGNIYNEQFF. The CDR3 nucleotides are TGTGCCAGCAGTTTCTCTAGCGGAAATATCTACAATGAGCAGTTCTTC.

The chain joins TRBV28 to TRBJ2-3; maybe TRBD2 (6 bases). V was clipped by 10 bases and J by 2 bases, with 16 bases between them. The germline V gene has CDR1 MDHEN and CDR2 SYDVKM. CDR3 length: 14 amino acids. The chain's CDR3 is CATRLAGPTDTQYF. The CDR3 DNA sequence: TGTGCCACCAGGCTGGCGGGACCCACAGATACGCAGTATTTT. Variable domain in full (rest from reference TRBV28 and TRBJ2-3): DVKVTQSSRYLVKRTGEKVFLECVQDMDHENMFWYRQDPGLGLRLIYFSYDVKMKEKGDIPEGYSVSREKKERFSLILESASTNQTSMYLCATRLAGPTDTQYFGPGTRLTVL.

The chain has TRBV30 and TRBJ2-1; 12 nucleotides agree with TRBD2. V lost 1 base, J lost 9 bases, and 7 bases stayed unmatched. Per germline, CDR1 GTSNPN and CDR2 SVGIG (reference sequence). CDR3 length: 15 residues. The CDR3 reads CAWSGTSGIGGEQFF. As DNA, the CDR3 is TGTGCCTGGAGTGGGACTAGCGGGATAGGGGGTGAGCAGTTCTTC.